The clone carrying this T cell receptor beta chain was detected once. This sample was included in a study of early stage breast cancer tumors. Method: immunoSEQ multiplex PCR; TCRdb's copy keeps in-frame clones and lacks some. The sample has approximately 11,000 clones, approximately 72% seen once. Trimming took 4 bases from V and 0 from J; bases not matched to a gene: 3. The CDR3 is made up of 16 amino acids. Germline CDR1 and CDR2: SGDLS and YYNGEE. The material sequenced was breast tumor tissue. The chain has TRBV9 and TRBJ2-3; 12 nucleotides agree with TRBD2. This receptor was taken from a middle-aged person with breast cancer. The CDR3 spells CASSLTSGGSTDTQYF. The CDR3 region has the DNA TGTGCCAGCAGCTTGACTAGCGGGGGAAGCACAGATACGCAGTATTTT.